Listed below are T cell receptor beta chains from one sample, sequenced in a study of beta chain features in type 1 diabetes. The table came from immunoSEQ multiplex PCR; TCRdb's copy has only in-frame clones and leaves some out. There are around 430,000 clones in the sample; roughly 31% occur only once, and about 0.06% lies in the top ten. Sequencing was performed on naive CD4+ T cells from blood. The receptors come from a young man in good health. The CDR3 runs from the conserved cysteine through the conserved F or W. A D gene is named only where the DNA matches it firmly. Some rows have no size entry. The others give once, few or many, or a class for an expanded clone.

d_call	clone_size	v_call	j_call	cdr3_length	cdr3_aa	cdr3_nt
-	few	TRBV4-2	TRBJ2-7	14	CASSPAGLSYEQYF	TGTGCCAGCAGCCCGGCGGGGCTCTCCTACGAGCAGTACTTC
-	-	TRBV6-1	TRBJ2-4	15	CASRGNDGAKNIQYF	TGTGCCAGCAGGGGGAATGACGGAGCCAAAAACATTCAGTACTTC
-	-	TRBV30	TRBJ2-3	17	CAWSVRVGAAFSDTQYF	TGTGCCTGGAGTGTAAGGGTAGGAGCGGCTTTCTCTGATACGCAGTATTTT
-	few	TRBV7-9	TRBJ1-2	12	CASSLASGGYTF	TGTGCCAGCAGCTTAGCATCAGGGGGCTACACCTTC
TRBD2	-	TRBV30	TRBJ2-1	15	CAWRPRGGSLGEQFF	TGTGCCTGGAGGCCACGGGGCGGGAGCTTAGGTGAGCAGTTCTTC
-	few	TRBV18	TRBJ2-5	14	CASSSQGTEETQYF	TGTGCCAGCTCATCGCAGGGAACCGAAGAGACCCAGTACTTC
-	few	TRBV7-2	TRBJ2-3	14	CASSFRALADTQYF	TGTGCCAGCAGCTTCCGGGCCCTTGCAGATACGCAGTATTTT
-	few	TRBV10-2	TRBJ2-5	11	CASSEARTQYF	TGCGCCAGCAGTGAGGCGAGGACCCAGTACTTC
-	-	TRBV29-1	TRBJ2-5	14	CSVEYGEYQETQYF	TGCAGCGTTGAATACGGAGAATACCAAGAGACCCAGTACTTC
TRBD2	-	TRBV30	TRBJ2-7	13	CAWSRAGVNEQYF	TGTGCCTGGAGTCGAGCGGGAGTCAACGAGCAGTACTTC
TRBD2	few	TRBV7-8	TRBJ2-2	15	CASSLELASTGELFF	TGTGCCAGCAGCTTAGAACTAGCGAGCACCGGGGAGCTGTTTTTT
TRBD2	-	TRBV7-8	TRBJ2-1	15	CASSLRLAVYNEQFF	TGTGCCAGCAGCTTAAGACTAGCGGTTTACAATGAGCAGTTCTTC
-	-	TRBV5-1	TRBJ2-3	14	CASSLTSAPDTQYF	TGCGCCAGCAGCCTGACTAGTGCCCCAGATACGCAGTATTTT
TRBD1	-	TRBV30	TRBJ1-2	15	CAWSPDRGYAYGYTF	TGTGCCTGGAGTCCCGACAGGGGGTACGCCTATGGCTACACCTTC
-	-	TRBV28	TRBJ1-5	14	CAVAVDGGNQPQHF	TGTGCCGTAGCCGTGGACGGAGGCAATCAGCCCCAGCATTTT
-	few	TRBV25-1	TRBJ2-5	14	CASSELDSTETQYF	TGTGCCAGCAGTGAATTGGACAGCACTGAGACCCAGTACTTC
-	few	TRBV7-2	TRBJ2-5	13	CASSPRSEETQYF	TGTGCCAGCAGCCCGCGGTCTGAAGAGACCCAGTACTTC
-	few	TRBV14	TRBJ2-6	13	CASSIARANVLTF	TGTGCCAGCAGCATCGCGAGGGCCAACGTCCTGACTTTC
TRBD2	few	TRBV5-4	TRBJ2-5	16	CASSPTIGGGGKTQYF	TGTGCCAGCAGCCCGACTATTGGGGGGGGAGGAAAGACCCAGTACTTC
TRBD2	-	TRBV27	TRBJ2-1	16	CASSFLAGSSYNEQFF	TGTGCCAGCAGTTTTCTAGCGGGCAGCTCCTACAATGAGCAGTTCTTC
-	few	TRBV30	TRBJ2-2	14	CAWSLGINTGELFF	TGTGCCTGGAGTTTGGGGATTAACACCGGGGAGCTGTTTTTT
-	-	TRBV30	TRBJ1-4	10	CALWREKLFF	TGTGCCCTTTGGAGGGAAAAACTGTTTTTT
TRBD2	-	TRBV9	TRBJ2-1	16	CASTPLAWSSYNEQFF	TGTGCCAGCACCCCACTAGCGTGGAGCTCCTACAATGAGCAGTTCTTC
-	few	TRBV28	TRBJ2-7	13	CASSSLLPYEQYF	TGTGCCAGCAGCTCGCTGCTACCCTACGAGCAGTACTTC
TRBD2	once	TRBV30	TRBJ2-1	14	CAWSVRLADNEQFF	TGTGCCTGGAGTGTACGTCTAGCGGACAATGAGCAGTTCTTC
TRBD2	-	TRBV28	TRBJ2-1	17	CASSSTFGLAGGTEQFF	TGTGCCAGCAGTTCTACCTTCGGACTAGCGGGGGGCACCGAGCAGTTCTTC
-	-	TRBV30	TRBJ2-1	17	CAWSGGGVGSSYNEQFF	TGTGCCTGGAGTGGTGGCGGGGTGGGGAGCTCCTACAATGAGCAGTTCTTC
TRBD2	-	TRBV7-2	TRBJ2-7	16	CASSYTGSGRGSEQYF	TGTGCCAGCAGCTACACCGGGAGCGGGAGGGGTTCCGAGCAGTACTTC
-	few	TRBV29-1	TRBJ2-5	13	CSVGRLYQETQYF	TGCAGCGTTGGACGGTTATACCAAGAGACCCAGTACTTC
-	-	TRBV7-3	TRBJ2-3	12	CASSLDTDTQYF	TGTGCCAGCAGCTTAGACACAGATACGCAGTATTTT
TRBD2	few	TRBV18	TRBJ2-1	15	CASSPPSGRRNEQFF	TGTGCCAGCTCACCTCCCAGCGGGAGACGGAATGAGCAGTTCTTC
TRBD2	-	TRBV7-2	TRBJ2-7	15	CASSLTSGAPYEQYF	TGTGCCAGCAGCCTCACTAGCGGAGCCCCCTACGAGCAGTACTTC
TRBD2	few	TRBV28	TRBJ2-2	16	CASSPAGGSNTGELFF	TGTGCCAGCAGCCCTGCGGGAGGCTCGAACACCGGGGAGCTGTTTTTT
-	few	TRBV9	TRBJ2-7	15	CASSVQDRGIGEQYF	TGTGCCAGCAGCGTTCAGGACAGAGGGATTGGTGAGCAGTACTTC